This T cell receptor (beta chain) was found in a study of PD-L1 blockade in urothelial cancer. Study-level information: Patients' histories included 0 to 3 prior chemotherapy regimens. Timepoints chosen for blood analysis were 3 weeks (second dose) and 6 weeks after treatment start.

TCRdb's copy holds only in-frame clones and misses some; the assay was immunoSEQ multiplex PCR. The table lists some 84,000 clones, roughly 87% of them singletons. Sequences were derived from PBMCs, sampled around atezolizumab (anti-PD-L1) treatment. This sequence was found in a man between 65 and 85 years old with urothelial cancer.

As DNA, the CDR3 is TGTGCCAGCAGGGGGGGTGATTCCTACAATGAGCAGTTCTTC. It specifies CASRGGDSYNEQFF. The V call is TRBV2, the J call TRBJ2-1, with D maybe TRBD2 (6 bases). V shed 6 bases and J shed 1 base, with 10 bases lying between them. Per the germline V gene, CDR1 is SNHLY and CDR2 is FYNNEI. The CDR3 is 14 amino acids.